This T cell receptor (beta chain) appears in the sequencing data of a study of cytomegalovirus exposure and HLA in healthy donors. Germline V gene data show CDR1 as LGHNA and CDR2 as YNFKEQ. Trimming removed 0 bases at V and 4 bases at J, with 10 bases between. The CDR3 spans 14 residues. PCR primers comprised 60 Vbeta and 13 Jbeta primers. Produced via immunoSEQ multiplex PCR; TCRdb's table is partial and in-frame only. The sample records roughly 200,000 clones, just over 75% being singletons. The receptor was isolated from a man aged 25-40 years in good health and CMV-seronegative. The chain is built from TRBV4-2 and TRBJ2-7; D may be TRBD2 (5 bases). What was sequenced was PBMCs. Here the CDR3 DNA reads TGTGCCAGCAGCCAAGATCTGGGAGTGTACGAGCAGTACTTC. Amino acids: CASSQDLGVYEQYF.